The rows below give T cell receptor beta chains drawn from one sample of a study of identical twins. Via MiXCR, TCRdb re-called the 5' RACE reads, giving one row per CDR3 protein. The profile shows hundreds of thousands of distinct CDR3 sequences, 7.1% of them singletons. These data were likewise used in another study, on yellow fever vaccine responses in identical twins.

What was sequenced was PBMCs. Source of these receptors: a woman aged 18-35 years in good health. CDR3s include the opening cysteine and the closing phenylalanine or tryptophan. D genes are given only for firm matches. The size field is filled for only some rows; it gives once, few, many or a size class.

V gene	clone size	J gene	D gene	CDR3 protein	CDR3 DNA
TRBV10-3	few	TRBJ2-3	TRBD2	CAISESDSGGALPDTQYF	TGTGCCATCAGTGAGTCGGATAGCGGGGGGGCCCTTCCAGATACGCAGTATTTT
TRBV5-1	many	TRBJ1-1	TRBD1	CASSLARTGGNTEAFF	TGCGCCAGCAGCTTGGCGCGGACAGGGGGTAACACTGAAGCTTTCTTT
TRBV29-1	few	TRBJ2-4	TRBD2	CSVGLARKNIQYF	TGCAGCGTCGGACTAGCGCGGAAAAACATTCAGTACTTC
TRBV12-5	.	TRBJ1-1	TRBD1	CASGTGTGDTEAFF	TGTGCTAGTGGTACCGGGACAGGGGACACTGAAGCTTTCTTT
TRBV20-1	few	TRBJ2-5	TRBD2	CSANSGRALGSETQYF	TGCAGTGCTAATAGCGGGAGGGCCTTAGGGTCGGAGACCCAGTACTTC
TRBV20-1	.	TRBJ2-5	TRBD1	CSGWDRGRETQYF	TGCAGTGGATGGGACAGGGGGCGAGAGACCCAGTACTTC
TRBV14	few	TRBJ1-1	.	CASSQLGMNTEAFF	TGTGCCAGCAGCCAACTGGGAATGAACACTGAAGCTTTCTTT
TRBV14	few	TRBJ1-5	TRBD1	CASSFPYRGCNQPQHF	TGTGCCAGCAGCTTTCCTTACAGGGGTTGCAATCAGCCCCAGCATTTT
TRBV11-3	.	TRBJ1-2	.	CASSLSLSYTF	TGTGCCAGCAGCCTCTCTTTGAGCTACACCTTC
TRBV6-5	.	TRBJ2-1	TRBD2	CASSPRLAGGAGAYNEQFF	TGTGCCAGCAGTCCTCGACTAGCGGGGGGGGCAGGGGCCTACAATGAGCAGTTCTTC
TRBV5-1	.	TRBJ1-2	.	CASSLAGREDYGYTF	TGCGCCAGCAGCTTGGCGGGCAGAGAAGACTATGGCTACACCTTC
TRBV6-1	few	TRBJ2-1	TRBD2	CASASGVAGGNEQFF	TGTGCCAGCGCCTCAGGGGTAGCGGGAGGAAATGAGCAGTTCTTC
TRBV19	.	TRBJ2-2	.	CASSIAGELFF	TGTGCCAGTAGTATCGCCGGGGAGCTGTTTTTT
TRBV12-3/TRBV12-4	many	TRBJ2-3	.	CASSRRGGGTDTQYF	TGTGCCAGCAGTCGCAGGGGCGGGGGCACAGATACGCAGTATTTT
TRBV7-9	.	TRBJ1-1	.	CASSRTVVLNTEAFF	TGTGCCAGCAGCCGGACAGTGGTACTGAACACTGAAGCTTTCTTT
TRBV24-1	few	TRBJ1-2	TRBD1	CATSGDRGQYGYTF	TGTGCCACCAGTGGCGACAGGGGACAATACGGCTACACCTTC
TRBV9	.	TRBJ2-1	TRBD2	CASSTSPGTSNEQFF	TGTGCCAGCAGCACTAGCCCCGGGACTAGTAATGAGCAGTTCTTC
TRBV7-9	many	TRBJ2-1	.	CASSRSLANNEQFF	TGTGCCAGCAGCCGGTCCCTAGCAAACAATGAGCAGTTCTTC
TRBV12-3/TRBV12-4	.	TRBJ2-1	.	CASSLPPSWAINEQFF	TGTGCCAGCAGCCTCCCACCATCTTGGGCGATCAATGAGCAGTTCTTC
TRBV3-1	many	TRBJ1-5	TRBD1	CASSQARQGGNQPQHF	TGTGCCAGCAGCCAAGCCCGACAGGGAGGCAATCAGCCCCAGCATTTT
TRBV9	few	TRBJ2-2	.	CASSEGAVNTGELFF	TGTGCCAGCAGTGAAGGGGCGGTGAACACCGGGGAGCTGTTTTTT
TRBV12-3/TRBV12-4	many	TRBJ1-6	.	CASNFGTTRPYNSPLHF	TGTGCCAGCAACTTCGGGACAACCAGACCTTATAATTCACCCCTCCACTTT
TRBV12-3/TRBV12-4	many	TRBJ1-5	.	CASSLVGAGQPQHF	TGTGCCAGCAGTTTGGTGGGGGCCGGTCAGCCCCAGCATTTT
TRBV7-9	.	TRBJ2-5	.	CASSPIQARETQYF	TGTGCCAGCAGCCCGATTCAAGCCCGAGAGACCCAGTACTTC
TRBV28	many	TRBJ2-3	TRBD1	CASSFNRGVTDTQYF	TGTGCCAGCAGTTTTAACAGGGGGGTAACAGATACGCAGTATTTT
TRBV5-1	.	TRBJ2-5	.	CASSALGGGHQETQYF	TGCGCCAGCAGCGCCCTTGGGGGGGGCCACCAAGAGACCCAGTACTTC
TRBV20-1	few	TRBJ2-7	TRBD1	CSARGGQDRGFHEQYF	TGCAGTGCTAGAGGTGGTCAGGACAGGGGTTTCCACGAGCAGTACTTC
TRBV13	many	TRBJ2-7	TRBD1	CASSKRDRGLTSYEQYF	TGTGCCAGCAGCAAGAGAGACAGGGGCCTTACCTCCTACGAGCAGTACTTC
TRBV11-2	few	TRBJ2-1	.	CASSYHDRYNEQFF	TGTGCCAGCAGCTACCACGACAGATACAATGAGCAGTTCTTC
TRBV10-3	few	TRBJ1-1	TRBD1	CAISNGTGVGTEAFF	TGTGCCATCAGTAACGGGACAGGGGTGGGAACTGAAGCTTTCTTT
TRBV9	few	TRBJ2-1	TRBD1	CASSGRQGIDNEQFF	TGTGCCAGCAGCGGACGACAGGGGATCGACAATGAGCAGTTCTTC
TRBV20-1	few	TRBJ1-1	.	CSAREGTEAFF	TGCAGTGCTAGAGAGGGCACTGAAGCTTTCTTT
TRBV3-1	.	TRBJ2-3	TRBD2	CASSQVSGSRTDTQYF	TGTGCCAGCAGCCAAGTCAGCGGGAGTCGGACAGATACGCAGTATTTT
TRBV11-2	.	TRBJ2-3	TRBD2	CASSLLAGGSSTDTQYF	TGTGCCAGCAGCTTGCTAGCGGGGGGTTCTAGCACAGATACGCAGTATTTT
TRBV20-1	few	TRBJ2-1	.	CSATSGGGAGQYNEQFF	TGCAGTGCCACCTCGGGCGGGGGCGCCGGGCAGTACAATGAGCAGTTCTTC
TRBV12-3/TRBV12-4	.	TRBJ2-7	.	CASSTTAFGEQYF	TGTGCCAGCAGTACGACTGCCTTCGGGGAGCAGTACTTC
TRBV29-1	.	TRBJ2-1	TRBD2	CSVERLAGGYYNEQFF	TGCAGCGTTGAAAGACTAGCGGGAGGTTACTACAATGAGCAGTTCTTC
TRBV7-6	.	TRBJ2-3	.	CASSLAAGLSTDTQYF	TGTGCCAGCAGCTTAGCCGCAGGGCTTAGCACAGATACGCAGTATTTT
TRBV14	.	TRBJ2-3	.	CASSQEVGFTDTQYF	TGTGCCAGCAGCCAAGAGGTCGGATTCACAGATACGCAGTATTTT
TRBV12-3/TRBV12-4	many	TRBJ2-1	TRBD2	CASSTSGANEQFF	TGTGCCAGCAGTACTAGCGGGGCCAATGAGCAGTTCTTC
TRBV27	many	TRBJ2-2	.	CASSLVSGRAGELFF	TGTGCCAGCAGTTTAGTCAGCGGTCGAGCAGGGGAGCTGTTTTTT
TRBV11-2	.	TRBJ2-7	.	CASSLEIYEQYF	TGTGCCAGCAGCTTAGAGATCTACGAGCAGTACTTC
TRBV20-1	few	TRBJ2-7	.	CSARAMSSYEQYF	TGCAGTGCTAGAGCGATGAGCTCCTACGAGCAGTACTTC
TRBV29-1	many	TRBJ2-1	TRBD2	CSVQGLAGDHYNEQFF	TGCAGCGTCCAAGGACTAGCGGGAGACCACTACAATGAGCAGTTCTTC
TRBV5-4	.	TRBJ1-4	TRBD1	CASSLRQGDEKLFF	TGTGCCAGCAGCTTGCGGCAGGGGGATGAAAAACTGTTTTTT
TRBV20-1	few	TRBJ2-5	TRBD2	CSAISGGGFVGETQYF	TGCAGTGCAATTAGCGGGGGTGGGTTTGTCGGAGAGACCCAGTACTTC
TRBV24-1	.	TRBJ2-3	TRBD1	CATSQGEDTQYF	TGTGCCACCAGCCAGGGGGAAGATACGCAGTATTTT
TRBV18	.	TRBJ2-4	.	CASSPGALAKNIQYF	TGTGCCAGCTCACCTGGGGCACTAGCCAAAAACATTCAGTACTTC
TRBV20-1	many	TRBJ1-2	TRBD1	CSARGQGQSYGYTF	TGCAGTGCTAGGGGACAGGGGCAATCCTATGGCTACACCTTC
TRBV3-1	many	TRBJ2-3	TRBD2	CATKRGAYTDTQYF	TGTGCCACAAAGCGGGGGGCCTACACAGATACGCAGTATTTT
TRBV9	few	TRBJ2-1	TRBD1	CASSPRTGITHNEQFF	TGTGCCAGCAGCCCCCGGACAGGCATTACCCACAATGAGCAGTTCTTC
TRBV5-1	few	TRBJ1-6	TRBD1	CASSFSGTEFNSPLHF	TGCGCCAGCAGCTTCTCCGGGACAGAGTTTAATTCACCCCTCCACTTT